This T cell receptor beta chain was observed in a study of blood T cells in healthy people across ages (dated by TCRdb to about 2015). At the level of the whole study: In model experiments, template switching captured about one uniquely barcoded TCR beta cDNA molecule for every two T cells. To track age-related changes in TCR beta repertoire diversity, the study relied on deep sequencing normalized with unique cDNA molecular identifiers. Four age groups were formed from the donors: young (average 16 years), middle-aged (around 41), aged (under 70) and long-lived (around 82). To avoid experimental bias, donors of different ages were distributed randomly across sequencing lanes. For two donors (one aged 18 to 30 and one aged 80 or older), the study analyzed two additional independent replicas of 1 million unique cDNA reads from the same blood draw. The full study reports these points: Donor CMV infection status was unknown, potentially confounding age-related changes in expanded clonotypes. The long-lived group showed more naive CD4+ T cells, fewer expanded clones and increased TCR diversity than the aged group, suggesting age selection. Conclusive comparison of naive and antigen-experienced compartments was prevented by the profiling of bulk unsorted PBMCs. A strong correlation was found between observed TCR beta diversity and the percentage of naive T cells measured by flow cytometry. Observed TCR beta diversity per million T cells fell roughly linearly with age, and a significant reduction was already apparent by age around 40. Estimates of total diversity based on one million sequenced T cells were considered lower bounds and underestimates.

The CDR1 and CDR2 encoded by the germline V gene are SGHRS and YFSETQ. The CDR3 runs 14 residues from the cysteine to the phenylalanine. Only CDR3 DNA is held: 42 bases, read in frame from base 1. Trimmed from V: 4 bases; trimmed from J: 1 base; junction bases lacking a gene match: 4. The roughly 38 donors, aged 6 to 90 years, were systemically healthy Caucasian individuals from Russia. Each donor gave ten milliliters of peripheral blood, collected into EDTA-treated Vacutainer tubes. Ficoll-Paque density-gradient centrifugation was used to isolate PBMCs, with at least 7 million per sample. Trizol reagent was used to extract total RNA from PBMCs, with at least 6 micrograms per sample. Naive CD45RAhigh/CD27high T cell percentages were measured by flow cytometry on a PBMC aliquot from every donor. This clonotype was detected ten times or more. Its antigen remains undetermined. Qualities for individual bases were not recorded, and no much larger clone is one base off.

The library relied on 5' RACE. Sequencing took place on an Illumina HiSeq 2500. A second PCR of about 6 to 11 cycles was run with a J-beta primer mix and a sample-barcoded 5' primer. A template-switch 5' adaptor carrying 12 random nucleotides introduced a unique molecular identifier onto each TCR beta cDNA molecule. At least 2.5 million CDR3-containing paired-end reads were obtained from each sample. The Mint cDNA synthesis kit, primed by a TRBC-specific oligonucleotide, was used to synthesize first-strand cDNA from all RNA. All cDNA was treated with uracil-DNA glycosylase and then went through a first 18-cycle PCR with the universal primers M1SS and BC2_uni_R. In the original analysis: Each sample was normalized by randomly selecting 1 million high-quality reads, each carrying a distinct molecular identifier. Instead of being binned into consensus sequences, reads that shared molecular identifiers were thrown out. MiTCR, with a Q25 quality threshold and the strictest error-elimination algorithm, was used for CDR3 identification, clonotype clustering and error correction. A nonparametric unseen species model with Euler transformation was used to estimate a lower bound on total TCR beta diversity. Using fastp at Q25 and MiXCR, TCRdb reprocessed the public reads and kept productive beta chains. Rows with a matching CDR3 protein are joined into one entry that keeps the most common DNA and genes. In this record, the V and J calls reflect TCRdb's handling and not the investigators' own analysis. The sample table holds hundreds of thousands of distinct CDR3 sequences, of which more than 45% were seen once. The leading ten clones occupy approximately 12% of the sample.

The clonotype was recovered from a woman of 80 years or more in good health. The sequence joins TRBV5-1 to TRBJ1-2, with TRBD1 matching 7 junction bases. The sample taken for sequencing was blood. The CDR3: CASSPGQSNYGYTF. The nucleotides are TGCGCCAGCAGCCCGGGACAGAGTAACTATGGCTACACCTTC. Reference TRBV5-1 and TRBJ1-2 proteins supply the regions before and after the CDR3; the full variable domain is: KAGVTQTPRYLIKTRGQQVTLSCSPISGHRSVSWYQQTPGQGLQFLFEYFSETQRNKGNFPGRFSGRQFSNSRSEMNVSTLELGDSALYLCASSPGQSNYGYTFGSGTRLTVV.